This T cell receptor beta chain derives from a study of cytomegalovirus exposure and HLA in healthy donors. Trimming pared 0 bases from V and 7 bases from J, leaving 16 bases between. Germline V gene lookup returns CDR1 LGHNA and CDR2 YSLEER. CDR3 length equals 16 residues. The PCR ran on 60 Vbeta and 13 Jbeta primers. The repertoire was sequenced with immunoSEQ multiplex PCR; TCRdb's copy has only in-frame clones and lacks some. Of 150,000 or so clones detected, 75% appear once; the ten largest clones hold around 2.4%. This clone was seen more than once but under ten times. The sequence derives from a female donor in good health and CMV-seronegative. Sequenced sample: PBMCs. J is TRBJ1-5 and V is TRBV4-3; D remains unclear. The CDR3 loop is CASSQEAAGLAQPQHF. The CDR3 DNA reads as TGCGCCAGCAGCCAAGAGGCGGCCGGGTTGGCGCAGCCCCAGCATTTT.